This entry describes one TCR beta chain. TCRdb keeps only in-frame clones here, not all; method: immunoSEQ multiplex PCR. The sample yields about 38,000 clones, 80% to 95% seen once. Trimming cost V 5 bases and J 4 bases, with 12 bases left between them. The germline V gene has CDR1 SQVTM and CDR2 ANQGSEA. This CDR3 is 12 amino acids long. This sample is drawn from a study of T cell changes during pregnancy in multiple sclerosis. The sequence derives from a female donor in good health, enrolled as a control in a pregnancy study. This specimen consisted of CD4+ T cells from peripheral blood mononuclear cells, obtained after pregnancy. The chain combines TRBV29-1 with TRBJ2-7; D is perhaps TRBD2 (6 bases). CDR3 sequence (DNA): TGCAGCGTTCTTTTCGGGAGTTACGAGCAGTACTTC. This sequence encodes CSVLFGSYEQYF.